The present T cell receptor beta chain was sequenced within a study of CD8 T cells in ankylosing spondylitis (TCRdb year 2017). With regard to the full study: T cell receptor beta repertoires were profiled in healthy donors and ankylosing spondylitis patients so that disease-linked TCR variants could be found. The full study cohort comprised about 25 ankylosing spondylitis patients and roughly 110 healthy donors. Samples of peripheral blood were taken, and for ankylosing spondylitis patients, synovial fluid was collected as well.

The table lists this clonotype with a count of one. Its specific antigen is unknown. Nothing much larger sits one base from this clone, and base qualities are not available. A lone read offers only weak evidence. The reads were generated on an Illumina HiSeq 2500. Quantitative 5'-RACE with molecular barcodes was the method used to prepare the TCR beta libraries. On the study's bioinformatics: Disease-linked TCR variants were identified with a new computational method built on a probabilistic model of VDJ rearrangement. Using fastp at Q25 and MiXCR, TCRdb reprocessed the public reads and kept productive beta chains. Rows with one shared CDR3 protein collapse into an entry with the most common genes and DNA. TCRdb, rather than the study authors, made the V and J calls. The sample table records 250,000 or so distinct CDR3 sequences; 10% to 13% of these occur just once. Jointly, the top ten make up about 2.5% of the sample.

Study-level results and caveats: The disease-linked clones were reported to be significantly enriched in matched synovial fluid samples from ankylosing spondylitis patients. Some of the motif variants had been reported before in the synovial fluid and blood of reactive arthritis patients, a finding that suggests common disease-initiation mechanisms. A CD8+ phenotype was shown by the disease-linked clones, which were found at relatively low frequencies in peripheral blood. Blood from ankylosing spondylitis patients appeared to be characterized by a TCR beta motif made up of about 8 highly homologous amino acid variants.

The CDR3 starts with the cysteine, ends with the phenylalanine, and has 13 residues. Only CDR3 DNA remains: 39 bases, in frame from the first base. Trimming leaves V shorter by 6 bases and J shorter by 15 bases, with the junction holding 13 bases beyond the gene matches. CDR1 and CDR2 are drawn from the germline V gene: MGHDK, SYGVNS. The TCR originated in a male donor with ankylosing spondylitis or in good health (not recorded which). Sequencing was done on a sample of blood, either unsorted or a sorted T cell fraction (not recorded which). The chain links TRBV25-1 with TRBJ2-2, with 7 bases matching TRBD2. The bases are TGTGCCAGCAGCTCATTCCAGGGAGGGATGGTGTTTTTT. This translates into CASSSFQGGMVFF.